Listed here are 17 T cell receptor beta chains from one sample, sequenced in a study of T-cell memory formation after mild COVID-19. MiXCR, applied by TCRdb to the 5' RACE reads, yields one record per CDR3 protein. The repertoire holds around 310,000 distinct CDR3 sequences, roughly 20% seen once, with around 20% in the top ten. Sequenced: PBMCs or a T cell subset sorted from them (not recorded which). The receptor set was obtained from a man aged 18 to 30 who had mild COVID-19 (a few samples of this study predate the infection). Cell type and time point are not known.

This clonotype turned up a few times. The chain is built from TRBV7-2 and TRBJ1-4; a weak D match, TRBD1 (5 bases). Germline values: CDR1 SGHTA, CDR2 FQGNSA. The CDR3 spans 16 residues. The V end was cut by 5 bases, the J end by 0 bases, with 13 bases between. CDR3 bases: TGTGCCAGCAGCCCCGGGGGGACTGCAACTAATGAAAAACTGTTTTTT. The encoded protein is CASSPGGTATNEKLFF.

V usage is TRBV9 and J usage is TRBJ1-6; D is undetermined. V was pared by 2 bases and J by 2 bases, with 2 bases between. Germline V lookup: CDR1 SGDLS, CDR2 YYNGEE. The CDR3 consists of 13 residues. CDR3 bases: TGTGCCAGCAGCGTCACCTATAATTCACCCCTCCACTTT. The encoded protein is CASSVTYNSPLHF.

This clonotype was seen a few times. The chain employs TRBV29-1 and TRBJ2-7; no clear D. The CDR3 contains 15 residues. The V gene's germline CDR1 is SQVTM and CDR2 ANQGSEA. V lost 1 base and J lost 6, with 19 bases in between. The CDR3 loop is CSVEGSGVRTAEQYV. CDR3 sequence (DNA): TGCAGCGTTGAAGGTTCTGGTGTCAGGACGGCCGAGCAGTACGTC.

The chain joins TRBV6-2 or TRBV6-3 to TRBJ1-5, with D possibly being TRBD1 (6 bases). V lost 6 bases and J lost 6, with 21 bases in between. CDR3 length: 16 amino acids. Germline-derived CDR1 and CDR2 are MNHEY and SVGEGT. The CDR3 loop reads CASSPLRGKLSQPQHF. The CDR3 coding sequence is TGTGCCAGCAGCCCACTCAGGGGAAAGCTGAGTCAGCCCCAGCATTTT.

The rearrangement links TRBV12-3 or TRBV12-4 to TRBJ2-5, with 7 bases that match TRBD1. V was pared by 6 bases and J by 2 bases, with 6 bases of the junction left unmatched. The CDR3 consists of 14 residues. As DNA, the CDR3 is TGTGCCAGCAGCGTACAGGGGAAACAAGAGACCCAGTACTTC. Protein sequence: CASSVQGKQETQYF.

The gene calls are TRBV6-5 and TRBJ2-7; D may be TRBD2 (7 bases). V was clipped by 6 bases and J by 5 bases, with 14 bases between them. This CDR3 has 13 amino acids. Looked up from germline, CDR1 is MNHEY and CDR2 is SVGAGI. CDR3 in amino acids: CASRGHGRHEQYF. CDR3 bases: TGTGCCAGCAGGGGACACGGGAGGCACGAGCAGTACTTC.

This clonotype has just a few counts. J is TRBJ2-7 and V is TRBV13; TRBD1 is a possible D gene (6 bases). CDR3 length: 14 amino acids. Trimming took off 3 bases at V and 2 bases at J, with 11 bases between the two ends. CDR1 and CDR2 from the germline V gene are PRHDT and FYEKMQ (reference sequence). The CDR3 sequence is CASSFDRNPYEQYF. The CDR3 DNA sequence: TGTGCCAGCAGCTTCGACAGGAACCCCTACGAGCAGTACTTC.

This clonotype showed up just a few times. The CDR3 DNA follows: TGTGCCAGCAGTTCTCAGGTTCTTTCACCCCTCCACTTT. Its protein product is CASSSQVLSPLHF. The chain joins TRBV6-6 to TRBJ1-6; D gene ambiguous. The CDR3 extends over 13 amino acids. Germline loops: CDR1 MNHNY, CDR2 SVGAGI (reference sequence). Trimming removed 4 bases from V and 9 bases from J, with 10 bases in between.

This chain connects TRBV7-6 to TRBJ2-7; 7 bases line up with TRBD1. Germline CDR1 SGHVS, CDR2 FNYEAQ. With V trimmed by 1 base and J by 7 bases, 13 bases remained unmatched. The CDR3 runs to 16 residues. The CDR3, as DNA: TGTGCCAGCAGCTTAGAAGACAGGGCCCTCCCGGGGGAGCAGTACGTC. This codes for CASSLEDRALPGEQYV.

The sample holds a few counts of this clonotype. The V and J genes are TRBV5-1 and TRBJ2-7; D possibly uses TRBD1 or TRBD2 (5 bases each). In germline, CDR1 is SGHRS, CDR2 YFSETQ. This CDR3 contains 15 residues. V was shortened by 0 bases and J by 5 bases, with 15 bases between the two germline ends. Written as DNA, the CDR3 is TGCGCCAGCAGCTTGGCCGGGGACCCGGGGCACGAGCAGTACTTC. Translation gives CASSLAGDPGHEQYF.

Here the CDR3 reads CAISESTGHTQYF. The CDR3 region has the DNA TGTGCCATCAGTGAGTCGACCGGGCATACGCAGTATTTT. This rearrangement joins TRBV10-3 to TRBJ2-3, with D uncertain. The CDR3 is made up of 13 amino acids. V lost 0 bases, J lost 7 bases, and 8 bases lay in between. Germline lookup yields CDR1 ENHRY and CDR2 SYGVKD.

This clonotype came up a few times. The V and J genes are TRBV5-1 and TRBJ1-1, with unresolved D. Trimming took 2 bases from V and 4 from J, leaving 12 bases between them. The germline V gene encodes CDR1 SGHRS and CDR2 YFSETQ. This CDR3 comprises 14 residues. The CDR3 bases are TGCGCCAGCAGCTTTGGCGTGGTGAGCACTGAAGCTTTCTTT. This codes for CASSFGVVSTEAFF. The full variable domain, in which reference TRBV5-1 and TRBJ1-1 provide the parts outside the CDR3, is KAGVTQTPRYLIKTRGQQVTLSCSPISGHRSVSWYQQTPGQGLQFLFEYFSETQRNKGNFPGRFSGRQFSNSRSEMNVSTLELGDSALYLCASSFGVVSTEAFFGQGTRLTVV.

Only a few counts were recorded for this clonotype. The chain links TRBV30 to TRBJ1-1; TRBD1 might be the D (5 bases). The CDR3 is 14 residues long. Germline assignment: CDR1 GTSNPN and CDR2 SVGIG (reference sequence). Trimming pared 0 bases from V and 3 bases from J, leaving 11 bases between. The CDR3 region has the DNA TGTGCCTGGAGTGTACTCTCGGGGGACACTGAAGCTTTCTTT. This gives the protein CAWSVLSGDTEAFF.

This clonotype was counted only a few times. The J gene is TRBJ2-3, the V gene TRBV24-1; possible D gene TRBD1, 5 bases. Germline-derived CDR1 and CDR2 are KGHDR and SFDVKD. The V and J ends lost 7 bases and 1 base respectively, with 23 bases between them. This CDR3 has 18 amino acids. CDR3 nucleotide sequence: TGTGCCACCAGCCAGGGATTAAGGGGCGGATCACGCACAGATACGCAGTATTTT. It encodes CATSQGLRGGSRTDTQYF.

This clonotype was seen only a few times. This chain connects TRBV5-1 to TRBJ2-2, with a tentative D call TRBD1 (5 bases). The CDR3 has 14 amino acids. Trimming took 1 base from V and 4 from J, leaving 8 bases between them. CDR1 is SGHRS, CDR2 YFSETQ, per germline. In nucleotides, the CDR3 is TGCGCCAGCAGCTTGAACAGGTTCACCGGGGAGCTGTTTTTT. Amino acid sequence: CASSLNRFTGELFF.

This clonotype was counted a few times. The CDR3 nucleotides are TGTGCCAGCAGCTTAGCACGGGGGGATGTCACAGATACGCAGTATTTT. This codes for CASSLARGDVTDTQYF. The chain has TRBV7-2 and TRBJ2-3, with TRBD2 matching 7 bases. Trimming removed 0 bases from V and 2 bases from J; junction bases left unmatched: 5. Germline V lookup: CDR1 SGHTA, CDR2 FQGNSA. CDR3 length: 16 residues. The full variable domain, in which reference TRBV7-2 and TRBJ2-3 provide the parts outside the CDR3, is GAGVSQSPSNKVTEKGKDVELRCDPISGHTALYWYRQSLGQGLEFLIYFQGNSAPDKSGLPSDRFSAERTGGSVSTLTIQRTQQEDSAVYLCASSLARGDVTDTQYFGPGTRLTVL.

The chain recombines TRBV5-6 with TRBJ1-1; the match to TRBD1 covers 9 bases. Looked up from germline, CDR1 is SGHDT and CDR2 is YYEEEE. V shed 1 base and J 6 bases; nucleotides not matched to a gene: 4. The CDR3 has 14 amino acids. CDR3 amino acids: CASSLKDRGAEAFF. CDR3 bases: TGTGCCAGCAGCTTGAAGGACAGGGGCGCTGAAGCTTTCTTT.